The T cell receptor (beta chain) under discussion was sequenced for a study of blood T cell repertoires in COVID-19. Data came from immunoSEQ multiplex PCR; TCRdb stores just in-frame clones and leaves some out. The sample holds fewer than 85,000 clones, roughly 80% seen once. CDR1 and CDR2 (germline): LGHNA, YNFKEQ. The ends were cut back, 1 base at V and 3 bases at J, with 15 bases in the middle. The CDR3 has 17 amino acids. Sample: peripheral blood. The TCR originated in a woman older than 75 with active or convalescent COVID-19. The chain uses TRBV4-2 and TRBJ2-2; D is perhaps TRBD1 (5 bases). CDR3: CASSQVPILRDTGELFF. CDR3 coding DNA: TGTGCCAGCAGCCAAGTACCTATTCTCAGGGACACCGGGGAGCTGTTTTTT.